This T cell receptor (beta chain) was recovered during a study of blood T cell repertoires in COVID-19. V gave up 6 bases and J gave up 6 bases, with 16 bases separating them. CDR1 SGHRS and CDR2 YFSETQ come from the germline V gene. CDR3 length equals 14 residues. Assay: immunoSEQ multiplex PCR; the TCRdb copy retains only in-frame clones and omits some. Of 200,000 to 250,000 clones listed, under 90% are singletons. This TCR was sampled from a woman aged 55-69 years who had recovered from COVID-19. The chain uses TRBV5-1 and TRBJ2-1; D gene unclear. The source material was PBMCs or T cells enriched from blood (not recorded which). Here the CDR3 DNA reads TGCGCCAGCACCGCGGTGGGTTTAAGCAATGAGCAGTTCTTC. It encodes CASTAVGLSNEQFF.